The 5 T cell receptor beta chains given below trace back to one sample, sequenced in a study of cytomegalovirus exposure and HLA in healthy donors. The protocol was immunoSEQ multiplex PCR, while the TCRdb copy is restricted to in-frame clones and leaves out a portion. The profile shows just under 65,000 clones, approximately 95% of them singletons. The material sequenced was PBMCs. The source of these receptors is a woman in her late teens or twenties in good health and CMV-seropositive.

The chain combines TRBV29-1 with TRBJ1-2, with unresolved D. CDR1 SQVTM and CDR2 ANQGSEA come from the germline V gene. V shed 5 bases and J shed 2 bases, with 15 bases lying between them. The CDR3 length is 14 residues. This CDR3 reads CSVMSEGANYGYTF. CDR3 DNA: TGCAGCGTTATGTCAGAGGGCGCGAACTATGGCTACACCTTC.

The V gene is TRBV25-1, the J gene TRBJ2-5; 15 positions match TRBD2. Germline CDR1 is MGHDK and CDR2 is SYGVNS. The V segment lost 5 bases and the J segment 5 bases; nucleotides outside the gene matches: 9. The CDR3 covers 17 residues. CDR3 sequence reads: CASSLRTSGGAVETQYF. The DNA of the CDR3 is TGTGCCAGCAGTCTCCGGACTAGCGGGGGGGCCGTGGAGACCCAGTACTTC.

The CDR3, as DNA: TGTGCCAGCAGCTTAGGTTGGAGGGAAGAAGAGACCCAGTACTTC. Its translation is CASSLGWREEETQYF. V and J are TRBV7-2 and TRBJ2-5; a weak D match, TRBD2 (6 bases). The CDR3 is made up of 15 amino acids. Germline assignment: CDR1 SGHTA and CDR2 FQGNSA. V was trimmed by 1 base and J by 3 bases, leaving 12 bases between them.

The genes are TRBV2 and TRBJ2-7; 7 bases map to TRBD1. CDR3 size: 14 residues. The germline gives CDR1 SNHLY, CDR2 FYNNEI. The junction had 12 bases not matched to a gene; V was cut back by 4 bases and J by 9 bases. The CDR3: CASSGANRGLGQYF. CDR3 coding DNA: TGTGCCAGCAGTGGGGCAAACAGGGGATTAGGGCAGTACTTC.

The J gene is TRBJ2-5, the V gene TRBV28; D gene unclear. This CDR3 comprises 10 residues. The germline V gene encodes CDR1 MDHEN and CDR2 SYDVKM. V was pared by 8 bases and J by 4 bases, with 5 bases between. The CDR3 nucleotides read TGTGCCAGCCGGAGAGAGACCCAGTACTTC. It is translated as CASRRETQYF.